This TCR beta chain was sequenced in a study of blood T cell repertoires in COVID-19. V dropped 3 bases and J dropped 8; count of bases not matched to a gene: 14. The CDR3 runs to 16 residues. Germline CDR1 reads MNHEY; CDR2 reads SMNVEV (reference sequence). Authors' methods: Cell counts per sample came from amplifying reference gene primers. Sequencing used immunoSEQ multiplex PCR; TCRdb keeps in-frame clones, though not all of them. For V, J and clone size, that table is used; D and trimming come from the DNA. The sample lists fewer than 120,000 clones, about 72% occurring once. Sequences were obtained from peripheral blood. The sequence was collected from a woman in her sixties with acute or convalescent COVID-19. This rearrangement joins TRBV27 to TRBJ2-7; TRBD1 matches at 9 bases. CDR3 in amino acids: CASSLHPGQGVTKQYF. CDR3 coding DNA: TGTGCCAGCAGTTTGCACCCGGGACAGGGTGTTACGAAGCAGTACTTC.